This TCR beta chain is from a study of early T cells in non-severe SARS-CoV-2 infection. At the level of the study: Unpaired chains resulted from sequencing bulk RNA of unsorted whole blood. Study-level points and caveats: Private and CD4 specificities were missed by VDJdb matching, skewed to anti-spike CD8.

Molecules of cDNA were individually given unique molecular identifiers that were attached to them. TCRdb fed the 5' RACE reads into MiXCR, producing one record per CDR3 protein. The repertoire holds some 46,000 distinct CDR3 sequences, with approximately 9.4% as singletons. This clonotype was found many times. The antigen is not known. This TCR derives from an adult who was a healthcare worker with PCR-confirmed SARS-CoV-2 infection or an uninfected control (not recorded which). Sequences were obtained from whole blood.

For the CDR3, the DNA is TGTGCCAGCAGCTTGGGGGAGTTTCGTGGCTACACCTTC. It is translated as CASSLGEFRGYTF. V and J are TRBV3-1 and TRBJ1-2, with a possible D match to TRBD1 (5 bases). CDR3 size: 13 residues. V was shortened by 5 bases and J by 7 bases, with 14 bases between the two germline ends. The germline V gene encodes CDR1 LGHDT and CDR2 YNNKEL (reference sequence).